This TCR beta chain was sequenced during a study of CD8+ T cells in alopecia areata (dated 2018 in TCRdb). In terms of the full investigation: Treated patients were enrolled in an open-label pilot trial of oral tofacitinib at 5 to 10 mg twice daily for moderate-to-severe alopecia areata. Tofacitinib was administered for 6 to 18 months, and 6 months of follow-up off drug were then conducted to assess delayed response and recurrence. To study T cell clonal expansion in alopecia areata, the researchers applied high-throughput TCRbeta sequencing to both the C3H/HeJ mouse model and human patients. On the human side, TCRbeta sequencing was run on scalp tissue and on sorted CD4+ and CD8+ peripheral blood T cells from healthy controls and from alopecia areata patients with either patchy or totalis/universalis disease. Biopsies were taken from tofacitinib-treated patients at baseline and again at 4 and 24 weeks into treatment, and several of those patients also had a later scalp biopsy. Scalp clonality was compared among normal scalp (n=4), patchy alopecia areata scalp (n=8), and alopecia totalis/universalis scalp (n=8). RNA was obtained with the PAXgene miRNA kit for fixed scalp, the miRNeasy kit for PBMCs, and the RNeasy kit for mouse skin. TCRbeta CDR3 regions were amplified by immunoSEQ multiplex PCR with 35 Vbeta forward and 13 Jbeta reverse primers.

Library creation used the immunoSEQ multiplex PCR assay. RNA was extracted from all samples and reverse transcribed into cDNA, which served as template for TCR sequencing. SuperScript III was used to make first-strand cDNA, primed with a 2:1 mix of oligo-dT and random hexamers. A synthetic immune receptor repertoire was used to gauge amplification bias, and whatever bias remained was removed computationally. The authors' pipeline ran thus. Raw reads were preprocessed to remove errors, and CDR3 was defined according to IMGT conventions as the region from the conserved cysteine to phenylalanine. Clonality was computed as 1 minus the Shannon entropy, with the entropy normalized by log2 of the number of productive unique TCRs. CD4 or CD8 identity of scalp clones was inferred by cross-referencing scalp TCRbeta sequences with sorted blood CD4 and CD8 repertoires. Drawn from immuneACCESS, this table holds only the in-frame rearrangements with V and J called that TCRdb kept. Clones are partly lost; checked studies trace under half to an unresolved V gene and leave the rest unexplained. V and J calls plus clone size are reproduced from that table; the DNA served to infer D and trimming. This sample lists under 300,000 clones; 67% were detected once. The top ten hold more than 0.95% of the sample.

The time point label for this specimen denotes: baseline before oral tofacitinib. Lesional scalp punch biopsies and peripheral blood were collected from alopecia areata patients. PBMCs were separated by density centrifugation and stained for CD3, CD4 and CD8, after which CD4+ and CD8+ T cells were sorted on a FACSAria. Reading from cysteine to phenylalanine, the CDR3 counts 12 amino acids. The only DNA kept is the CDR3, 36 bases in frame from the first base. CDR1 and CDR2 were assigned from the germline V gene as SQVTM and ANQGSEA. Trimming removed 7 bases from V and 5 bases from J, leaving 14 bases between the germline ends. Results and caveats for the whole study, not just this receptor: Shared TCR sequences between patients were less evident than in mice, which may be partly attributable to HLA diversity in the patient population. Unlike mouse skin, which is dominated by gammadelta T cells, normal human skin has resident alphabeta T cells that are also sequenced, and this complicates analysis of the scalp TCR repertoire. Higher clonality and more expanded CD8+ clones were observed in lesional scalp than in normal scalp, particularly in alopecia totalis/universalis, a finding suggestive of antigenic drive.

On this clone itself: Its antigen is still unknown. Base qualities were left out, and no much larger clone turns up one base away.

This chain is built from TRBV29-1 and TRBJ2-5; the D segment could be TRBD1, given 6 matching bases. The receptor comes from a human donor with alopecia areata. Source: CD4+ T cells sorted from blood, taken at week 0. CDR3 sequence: CSAQGFGETQYF. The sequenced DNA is TGCAGCGCCCAGGGGTTCGGGGAGACCCAGTACTTC.